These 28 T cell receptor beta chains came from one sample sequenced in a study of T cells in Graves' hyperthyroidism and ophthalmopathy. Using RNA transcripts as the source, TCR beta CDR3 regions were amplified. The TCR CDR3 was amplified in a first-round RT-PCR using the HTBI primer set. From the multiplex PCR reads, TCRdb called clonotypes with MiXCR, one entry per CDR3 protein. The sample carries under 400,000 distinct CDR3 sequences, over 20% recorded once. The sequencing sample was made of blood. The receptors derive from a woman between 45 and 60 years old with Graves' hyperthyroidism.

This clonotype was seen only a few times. The CDR3 coding sequence is TGTGCCAGCGAAGGACAGGCCACAGATACGCAGTATTTT. This translates into CASEGQATDTQYF. The chain has TRBV6-1 and TRBJ2-3; 7 bases fit TRBD1. This CDR3 region has 13 residues. After removal of 8 bases from V and 2 bases from J, the junction contained 4 bases not matched to a gene. Germline lookup yields CDR1 MNHNS and CDR2 SASEGT.

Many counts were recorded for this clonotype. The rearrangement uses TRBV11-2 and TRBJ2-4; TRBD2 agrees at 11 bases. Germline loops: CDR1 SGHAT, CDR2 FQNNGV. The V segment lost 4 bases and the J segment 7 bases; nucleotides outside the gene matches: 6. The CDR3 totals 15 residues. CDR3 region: CASSSTSGVPNIQYF. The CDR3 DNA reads TGTGCCAGCAGCTCGACTAGCGGGGTTCCGAACATTCAGTACTTC.

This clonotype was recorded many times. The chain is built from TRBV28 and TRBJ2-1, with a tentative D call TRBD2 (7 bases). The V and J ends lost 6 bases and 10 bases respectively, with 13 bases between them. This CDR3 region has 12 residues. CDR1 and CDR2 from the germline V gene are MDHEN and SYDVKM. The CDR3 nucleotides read TGTGCCAGCAGGGGGGGGGCCGAGGAGCAGTTCTTC. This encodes CASRGGAEEQFF.

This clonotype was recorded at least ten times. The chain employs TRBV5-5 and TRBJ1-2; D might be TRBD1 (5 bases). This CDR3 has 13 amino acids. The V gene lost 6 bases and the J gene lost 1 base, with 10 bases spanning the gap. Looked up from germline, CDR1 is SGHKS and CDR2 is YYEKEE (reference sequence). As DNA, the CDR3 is TGTGCCAGCACCCGGGACTTTAACTATGGCTACACCTTC. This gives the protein CASTRDFNYGYTF. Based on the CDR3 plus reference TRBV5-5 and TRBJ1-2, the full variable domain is DAGVTQSPTHLIKTRGQQVTLRCSPISGHKSVSWYQQVLGQGPQFIFQYYEKEERGRGNFPDRFSARQFPNYSSELNVNALLLGDSALYLCASTRDFNYGYTFGSGTRLTVV.

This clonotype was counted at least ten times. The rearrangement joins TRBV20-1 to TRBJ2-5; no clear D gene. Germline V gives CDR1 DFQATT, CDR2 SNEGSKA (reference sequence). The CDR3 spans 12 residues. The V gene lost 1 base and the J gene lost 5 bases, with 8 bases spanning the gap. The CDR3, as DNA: TGCAGTGCTAGAGTGGGCGTGGAGACCCAGTACTTC. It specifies CSARVGVETQYF.

CDR3 nucleotide sequence: TGTGCCAGCAGACGAACTTCCGGGACAGGGGGCAAAGAGCAGTACTTC. It is translated as CASRRTSGTGGKEQYF. This rearrangement joins TRBV27 to TRBJ2-7; TRBD1 agrees at 12 bases. Germline CDR1 is MNHEY and CDR2 is SMNVEV (reference sequence). The CDR3 totals 16 residues. V lost 6 bases to trimming and J lost 7 bases; unmatched junction nucleotides: 13.

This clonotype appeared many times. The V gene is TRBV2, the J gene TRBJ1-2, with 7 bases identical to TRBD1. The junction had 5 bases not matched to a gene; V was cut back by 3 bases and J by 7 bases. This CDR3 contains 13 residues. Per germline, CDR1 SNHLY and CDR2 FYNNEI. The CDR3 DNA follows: TGTGCCAGCAGTGACGCCAGGGGGGCTGGCTACACCTTC. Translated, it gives CASSDARGAGYTF.

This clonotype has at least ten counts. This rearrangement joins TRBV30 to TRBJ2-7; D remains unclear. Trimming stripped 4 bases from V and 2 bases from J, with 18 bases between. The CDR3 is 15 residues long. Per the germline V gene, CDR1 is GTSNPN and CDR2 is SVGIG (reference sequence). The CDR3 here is CAWNPRTALTYEQYF. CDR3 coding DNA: TGTGCCTGGAACCCACGGACCGCGCTCACCTACGAGCAGTACTTC.

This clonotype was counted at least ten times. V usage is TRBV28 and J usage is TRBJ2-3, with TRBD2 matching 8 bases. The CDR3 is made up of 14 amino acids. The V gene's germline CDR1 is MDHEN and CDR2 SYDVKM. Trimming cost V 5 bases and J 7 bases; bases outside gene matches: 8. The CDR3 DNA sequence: TGTGCCAGCAGTACAACGGGGGGGCGGTATACGCAGTATTTT. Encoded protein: CASSTTGGRYTQYF.

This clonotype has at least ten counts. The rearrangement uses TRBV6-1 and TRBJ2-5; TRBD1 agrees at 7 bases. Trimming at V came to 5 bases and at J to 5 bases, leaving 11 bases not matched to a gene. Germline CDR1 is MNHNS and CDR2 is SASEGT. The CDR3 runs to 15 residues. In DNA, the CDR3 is TGTGCCAGCAGTTATCCGGGACAGCCAAGGGAGACCCAGTACTTC. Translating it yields CASSYPGQPRETQYF.

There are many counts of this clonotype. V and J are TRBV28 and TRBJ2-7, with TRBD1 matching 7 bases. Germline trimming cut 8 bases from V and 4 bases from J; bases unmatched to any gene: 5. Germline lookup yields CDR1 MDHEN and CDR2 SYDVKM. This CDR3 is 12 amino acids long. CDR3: CASRDSNYEQYF. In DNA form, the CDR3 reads TGTGCCAGCCGGGACAGTAATTACGAGCAGTACTTC.

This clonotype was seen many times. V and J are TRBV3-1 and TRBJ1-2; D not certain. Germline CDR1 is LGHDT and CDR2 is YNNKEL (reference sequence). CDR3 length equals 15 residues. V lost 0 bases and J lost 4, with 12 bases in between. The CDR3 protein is CASSQDLVEGYGYTF. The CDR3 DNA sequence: TGTGCCAGCAGCCAAGATCTTGTTGAAGGCTATGGCTACACCTTC.

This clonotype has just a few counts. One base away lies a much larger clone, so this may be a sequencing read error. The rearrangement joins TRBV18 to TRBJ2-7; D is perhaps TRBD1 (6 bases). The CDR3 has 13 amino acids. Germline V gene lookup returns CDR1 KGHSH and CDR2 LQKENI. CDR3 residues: CASSAGVAYEQHF. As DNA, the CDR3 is TGTGCCAGCTCGGCAGGGGTGGCCTACGAGCAGCACTTC.

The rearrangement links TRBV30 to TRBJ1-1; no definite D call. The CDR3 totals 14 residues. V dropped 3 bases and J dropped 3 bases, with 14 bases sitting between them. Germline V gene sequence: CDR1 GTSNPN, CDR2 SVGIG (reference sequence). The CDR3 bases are TGTGCCTGGAGCCCGGGTAGGCCTGACACTGAAGCTTTCTTT. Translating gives CAWSPGRPDTEAFF.

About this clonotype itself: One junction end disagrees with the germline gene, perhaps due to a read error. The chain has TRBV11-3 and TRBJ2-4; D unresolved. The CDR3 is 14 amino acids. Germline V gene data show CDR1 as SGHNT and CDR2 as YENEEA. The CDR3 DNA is TGTGCCAGCAGCTTAGGAGTAGCCAAAAACATTCAGTGCTTC. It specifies CASSLGVAKNIQCF.

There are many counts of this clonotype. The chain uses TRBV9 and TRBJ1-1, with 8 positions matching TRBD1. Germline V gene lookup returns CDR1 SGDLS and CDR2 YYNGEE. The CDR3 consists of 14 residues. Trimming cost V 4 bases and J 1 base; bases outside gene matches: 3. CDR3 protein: CASSMDRANTEAFF. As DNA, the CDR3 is TGTGCCAGCAGCATGGACAGGGCGAACACTGAAGCTTTCTTT. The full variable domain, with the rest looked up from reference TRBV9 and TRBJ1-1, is DSGVTQTPKHLITATGQRVTLRCSPRSGDLSVYWYQQSLDQGLQFLIQYYNGEERAKGNILERFSAQQFPDLHSELNLSSLELGDSALYFCASSMDRANTEAFFGQGTRLTVV.

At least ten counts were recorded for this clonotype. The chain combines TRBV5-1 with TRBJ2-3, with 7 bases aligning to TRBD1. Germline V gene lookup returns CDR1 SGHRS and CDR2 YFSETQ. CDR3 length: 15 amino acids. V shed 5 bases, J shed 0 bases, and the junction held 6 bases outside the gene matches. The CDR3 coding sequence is TGCGCCAGCAGAAGGGACAGTGTAAGCACAGATACGCAGTATTTT. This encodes CASRRDSVSTDTQYF.

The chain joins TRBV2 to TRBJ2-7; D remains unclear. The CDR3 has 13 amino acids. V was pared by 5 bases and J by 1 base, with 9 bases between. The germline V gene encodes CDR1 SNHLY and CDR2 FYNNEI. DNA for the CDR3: TGTGCCAGCAGTTCCAGGTATTCCTACGAGCAGTACTTC. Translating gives CASSSRYSYEQYF.

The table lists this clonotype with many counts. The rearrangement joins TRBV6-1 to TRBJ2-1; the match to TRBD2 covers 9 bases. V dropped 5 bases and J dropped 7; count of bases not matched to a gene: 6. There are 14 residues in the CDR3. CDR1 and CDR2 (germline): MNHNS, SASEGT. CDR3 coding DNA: TGTGCCAGCAGTAGGCTAGCGGGGCTAAATGAGCAGTTCTTC. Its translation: CASSRLAGLNEQFF.

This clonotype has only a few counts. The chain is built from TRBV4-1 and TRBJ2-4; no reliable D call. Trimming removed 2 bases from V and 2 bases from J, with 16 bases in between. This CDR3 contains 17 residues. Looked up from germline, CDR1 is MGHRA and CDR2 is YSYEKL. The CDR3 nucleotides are TGCGCCAGCAGCCAACTCGGCCCTCCGGTACCCAAAAACATTCAGTACTTC. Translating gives CASSQLGPPVPKNIQYF.

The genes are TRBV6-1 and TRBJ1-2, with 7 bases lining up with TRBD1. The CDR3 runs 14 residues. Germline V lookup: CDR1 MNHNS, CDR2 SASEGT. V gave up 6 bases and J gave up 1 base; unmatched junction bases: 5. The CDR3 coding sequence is TGTGCCAGCAGAAGGGACAGCTTTAACTATGGCTACACCTTC. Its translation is CASRRDSFNYGYTF.

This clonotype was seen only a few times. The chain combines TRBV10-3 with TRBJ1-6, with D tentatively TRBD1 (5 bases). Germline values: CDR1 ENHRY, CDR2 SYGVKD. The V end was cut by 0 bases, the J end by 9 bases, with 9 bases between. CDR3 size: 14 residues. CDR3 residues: CAISESFGASPLHF. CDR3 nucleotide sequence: TGTGCCATCAGTGAGTCATTTGGGGCTTCACCCCTCCACTTT.

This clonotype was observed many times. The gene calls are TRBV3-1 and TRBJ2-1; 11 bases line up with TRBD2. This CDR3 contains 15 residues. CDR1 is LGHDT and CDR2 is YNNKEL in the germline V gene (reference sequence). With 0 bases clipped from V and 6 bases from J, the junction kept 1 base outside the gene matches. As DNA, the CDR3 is TGTGCCAGCAGCCAAGACCTAGCGGGGGGCAATGAGCAGTTCTTC. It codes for CASSQDLAGGNEQFF.

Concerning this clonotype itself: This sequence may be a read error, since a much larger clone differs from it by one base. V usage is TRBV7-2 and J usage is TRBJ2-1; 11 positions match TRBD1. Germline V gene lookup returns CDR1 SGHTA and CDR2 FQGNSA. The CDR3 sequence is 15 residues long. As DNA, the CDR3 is TGTGCCAGCAGCTCGGCCGGACAGGGGGCAAATGAGCAGCTCTTC. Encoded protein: CASSSAGQGANEQLF.

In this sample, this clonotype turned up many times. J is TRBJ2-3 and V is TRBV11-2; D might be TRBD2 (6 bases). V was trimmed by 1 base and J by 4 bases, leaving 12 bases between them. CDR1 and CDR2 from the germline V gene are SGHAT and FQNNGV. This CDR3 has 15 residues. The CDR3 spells CASSLALGGSDTQYF. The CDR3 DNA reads TGTGCCAGCAGCTTAGCTCTGGGGGGTTCAGATACGCAGTATTTT. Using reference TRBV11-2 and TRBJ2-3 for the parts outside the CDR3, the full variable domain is EAGVAQSPRYKIIEKRQSVAFWCNPISGHATLYWYQQILGQGPKLLIQFQNNGVVDDSQLPKDRFSAERLKGVDSTLKIQPAKLEDSAVYLCASSLALGGSDTQYFGPGTRLTVL.

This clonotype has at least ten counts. Here the CDR3 reads CASRRRQGAKEQYF. For the CDR3, the DNA is TGTGCCAGCAGGCGGAGACAGGGGGCGAAGGAGCAGTACTTC. The J gene is TRBJ2-7, the V gene TRBV28; 10 bases fit TRBD1. This CDR3 spans 14 amino acids. After removal of 6 bases from V and 7 bases from J, the junction contained 9 bases not matched to a gene. CDR1 is MDHEN, CDR2 SYDVKM, per germline.

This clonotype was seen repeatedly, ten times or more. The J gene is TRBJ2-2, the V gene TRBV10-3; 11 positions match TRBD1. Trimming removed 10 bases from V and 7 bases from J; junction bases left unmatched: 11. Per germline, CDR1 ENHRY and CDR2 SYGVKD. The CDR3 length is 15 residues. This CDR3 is CATQDRGRSIGELFF. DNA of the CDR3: TGTGCCACACAGGACAGGGGGCGAAGCATCGGGGAGCTGTTTTTT.

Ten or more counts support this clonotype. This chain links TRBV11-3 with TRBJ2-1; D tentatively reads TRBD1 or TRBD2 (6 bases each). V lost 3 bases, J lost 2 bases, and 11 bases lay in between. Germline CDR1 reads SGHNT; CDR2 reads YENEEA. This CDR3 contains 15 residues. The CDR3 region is CASSLGGTTYNEQFF. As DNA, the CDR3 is TGTGCCAGCAGCTTGGGCGGGACAACCTACAATGAGCAGTTCTTC.